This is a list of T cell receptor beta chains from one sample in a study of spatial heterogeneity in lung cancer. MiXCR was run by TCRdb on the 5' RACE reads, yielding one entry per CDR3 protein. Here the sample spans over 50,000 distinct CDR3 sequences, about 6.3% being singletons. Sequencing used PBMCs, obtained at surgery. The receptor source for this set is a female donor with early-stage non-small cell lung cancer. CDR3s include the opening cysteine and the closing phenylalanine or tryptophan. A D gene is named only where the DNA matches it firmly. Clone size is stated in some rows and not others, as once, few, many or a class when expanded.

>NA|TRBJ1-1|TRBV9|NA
TGTGCCAGCAGCGTAGAGGGACAGAACACTGAAGCTTTCTTT
CASSVEGQNTEAFF
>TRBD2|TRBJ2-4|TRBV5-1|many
TGCGCCAGCAGCCCCCTCGGCGAGCGGGAGTCCGCTGGTCAGTACTTC
CASSPLGERESAGQYF
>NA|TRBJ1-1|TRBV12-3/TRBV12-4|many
TGTGCCAGCAGCCTCTTTTTTGGGATCATGAACACTGAAGCTTTCTTT
CASSLFFGIMNTEAFF
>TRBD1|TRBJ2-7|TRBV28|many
TGTGCCAGCAGTCCCTATGCCGGGACAGTCTCCTACGAGCAGTACTTC
CASSPYAGTVSYEQYF
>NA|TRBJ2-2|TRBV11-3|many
TGTGCCAGCAGCTTAGATCGGTGGTCAGGGACCGACACCGGGGAGCTGTTTTTT
CASSLDRWSGTDTGELFF
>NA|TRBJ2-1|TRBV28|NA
TGTGCCAGCAGTTTGAGTAGCGGACCTTACAATGAGCAGTTCTTC
CASSLSSGPYNEQFF
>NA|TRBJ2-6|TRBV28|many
TGTGCCAGCACCGTTTATACTGGGTCTGGGGCCAACGTCCTGACTTTC
CASTVYTGSGANVLTF
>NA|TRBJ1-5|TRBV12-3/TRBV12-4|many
TGTGCCAGCAGTTTAAGAGAAGGAGGGCCCCAGCATTTT
CASSLREGGPQHF
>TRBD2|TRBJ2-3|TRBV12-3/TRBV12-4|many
TGTGCCAGCAGTCCGCCGACTAGCGGGATCGACGGGGATACGCAGTATTTT
CASSPPTSGIDGDTQYF
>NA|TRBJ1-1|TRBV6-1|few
TGTGCCAGCAGCGTCATGGCAGACACTGAAGCTTTCTTT
CASSVMADTEAFF
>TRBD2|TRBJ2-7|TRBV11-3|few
TGTGCCAGCAGCTTGGGGACTAGCGACTCCTACGAGCAGTACTTC
CASSLGTSDSYEQYF
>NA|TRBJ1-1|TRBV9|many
TGTGCCAGCAGCGTAGGGGGGAAGCCTTCTGTGAACACTGAAGCTTTCTTT
CASSVGGKPSVNTEAFF
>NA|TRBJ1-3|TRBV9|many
TGTGCCAGCAGCGTTGGCGGTTCCTCTGGAAACACCATATATTTT
CASSVGGSSGNTIYF
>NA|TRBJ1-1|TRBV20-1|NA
TGCAGTGCTAGAGATGCAGGGCGGGACACTGAAGCTTTCTTT
CSARDAGRDTEAFF